This T cell receptor (beta chain) was identified during a study of human thymus T cells. Whole-study results and caveats: Repertoires sampled from thymus and blood appeared biased in V and J gene usage. Thymic repertoires overlap heavily among unrelated individuals, related research has reported.

Turning to this clone: Its antigen is still unknown.

Here immunoSEQ multiplex PCR was the method, and the copy in TCRdb shows in-frame clones only, minus some. Here the sample spans roughly 130,000 clones, approximately 96% being singletons. It was from resections taken during corrective heart surgery that the thymus tissue came. Healthy Finnish infants undergoing corrective surgery for congenital heart defects were used as donors. This receptor was identified in a boy under three years old with a congenital heart defect but otherwise immunologically healthy. The specimen sequenced was thymus tissue.

This chain's CDR3 is CASRYGGYEQYF. DNA for the CDR3: TGTGCCAGCAGGTACGGGGGGTACGAGCAGTACTTC. This rearrangement joins TRBV2 to TRBJ2-7; 7 positions agree with TRBD2. Germline CDR1 and CDR2: SNHLY and FYNNEI. The CDR3 is 12 amino acids. Unmatched junction bases numbered 3, after V lost 6 bases and J lost 4 bases.